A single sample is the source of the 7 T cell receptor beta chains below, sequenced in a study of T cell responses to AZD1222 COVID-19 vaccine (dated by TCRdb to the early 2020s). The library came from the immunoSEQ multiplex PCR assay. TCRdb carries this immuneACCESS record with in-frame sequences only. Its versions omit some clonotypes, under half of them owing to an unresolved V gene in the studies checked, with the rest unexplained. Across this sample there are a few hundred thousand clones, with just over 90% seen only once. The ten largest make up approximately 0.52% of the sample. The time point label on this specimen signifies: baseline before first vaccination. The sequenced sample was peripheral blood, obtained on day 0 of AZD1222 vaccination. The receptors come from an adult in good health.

The CDR3 coding sequence is TGTGCCAGCACCGGAAGGGATACGCAGTATTTT. As protein: CASTGRDTQYF. This sequence joins TRBV12-3 or TRBV12-4 and TRBJ2-3; unclear D gene. V was trimmed by 7 bases and J by 6 bases, leaving 8 bases between them. There are 11 residues in the CDR3.

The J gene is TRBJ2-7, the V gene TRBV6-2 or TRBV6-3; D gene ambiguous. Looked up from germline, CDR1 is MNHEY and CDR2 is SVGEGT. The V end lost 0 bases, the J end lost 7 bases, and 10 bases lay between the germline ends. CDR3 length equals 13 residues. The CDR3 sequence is CASSYSASREQYF. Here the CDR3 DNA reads TGTGCCAGCAGTTACTCGGCTTCTCGGGAGCAGTACTTC.

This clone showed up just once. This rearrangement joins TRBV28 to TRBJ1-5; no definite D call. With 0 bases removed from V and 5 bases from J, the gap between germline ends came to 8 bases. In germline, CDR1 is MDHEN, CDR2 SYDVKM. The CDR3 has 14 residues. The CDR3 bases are TGTGCCAGCAGTTTATGGGCGGGGTATCAGCCCCAGCATTTT. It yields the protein CASSLWAGYQPQHF.

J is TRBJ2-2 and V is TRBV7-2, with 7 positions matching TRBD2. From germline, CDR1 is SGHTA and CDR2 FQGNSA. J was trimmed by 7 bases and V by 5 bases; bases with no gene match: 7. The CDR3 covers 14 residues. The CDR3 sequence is CASSPRESGGELFF. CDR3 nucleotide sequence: TGTGCCAGCAGCCCGCGGGAGTCGGGCGGGGAGCTGTTTTTT.

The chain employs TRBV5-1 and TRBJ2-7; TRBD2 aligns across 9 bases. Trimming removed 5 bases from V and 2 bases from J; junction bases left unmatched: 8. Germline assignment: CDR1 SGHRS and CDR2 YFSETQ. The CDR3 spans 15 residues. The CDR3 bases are TGCGCCAGCAGTACGACTAGCGGCATTCCCTACGAGCAGTACTTC. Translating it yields CASSTTSGIPYEQYF.

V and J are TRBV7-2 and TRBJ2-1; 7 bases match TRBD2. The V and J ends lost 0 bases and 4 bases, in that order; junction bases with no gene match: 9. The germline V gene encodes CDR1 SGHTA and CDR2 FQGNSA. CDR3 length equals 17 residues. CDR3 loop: CASSLAHGGRAYNEQFF. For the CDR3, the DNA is TGTGCCAGCAGCTTAGCGCATGGTGGGAGGGCTTACAATGAGCAGTTCTTC.

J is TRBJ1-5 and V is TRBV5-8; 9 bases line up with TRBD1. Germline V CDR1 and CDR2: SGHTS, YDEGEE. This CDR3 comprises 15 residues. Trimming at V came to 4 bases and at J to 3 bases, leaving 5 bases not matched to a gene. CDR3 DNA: TGTGCCAGCAGCAAGGGACAGGGACTCAATCAGCCCCAGCATTTT. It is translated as CASSKGQGLNQPQHF. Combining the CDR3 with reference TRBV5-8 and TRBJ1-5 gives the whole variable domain EAGVTQSPTHLIKTRGQQATLRCSPISGHTSVYWYQQALGLGLQFLLWYDEGEERNRGNFPPRFSGRQFPNYSSELNVNALELEDSALYLCASSKGQGLNQPQHFGDGTRLSIL.